These 22 T cell receptor beta chains share one sample of origin, sequenced in a study of breast tumors, draining lymph nodes, adjacent tissues. TCRdb reprocessed the multiplex PCR reads with MiXCR, giving one entry per CDR3 protein. Of about 150,000 distinct CDR3 sequences listed, around 24% are singletons. Samples came from axillary lymph nodes draining the breast cancer. Sample: axillary lymph node tissue. All receptors come from a female donor with breast cancer. Some clones in this sample may be carry-over from other donors' samples.

This rearrangement joins TRBV27 to TRBJ1-5; TRBD1 aligns across 8 bases. This CDR3 has 14 amino acids. The ends lost 8 bases at V and 7 bases at J; junction bases unmatched: 10. Germline V CDR1 and CDR2: MNHEY, SMNVEV (reference sequence). The CDR3 bases are TGTGCCAGCGGTCAGGGGGCTCGAGGACAGCCCCAGCATTTT. Translating it yields CASGQGARGQPQHF.

This clonotype came up many times. The chain recombines TRBV7-3 with TRBJ2-1, with TRBD2 matching 13 bases. There are 17 residues in the CDR3. Germline V gene lookup returns CDR1 SGHTA and CDR2 FQGTGA. After removal of 0 bases from V and 6 bases from J, the junction contained 5 bases not matched to a gene. The CDR3 region is CASSLTQGLAGLNEQFF. CDR3 bases: TGTGCCAGCAGCTTAACCCAGGGACTAGCGGGGCTCAATGAGCAGTTCTTC. Variable domain in full (rest from reference TRBV7-3 and TRBJ2-1): GAGVSQTPSNKVTEKGKYVELRCDPISGHTALYWYRQSLGQGPEFLIYFQGTGAADDSGLPNDRFFAVRPEGSVSTLKIQRTERGDSAVYLCASSLTQGLAGLNEQFFGPGTRLTVL.

This clonotype was seen at least ten times. The chain combines TRBV12-3 or TRBV12-4 with TRBJ2-1; 13 bases agree with TRBD2. Losses at the gene ends were 7 bases for V and 7 bases for J; bases not matched to a gene: 7. The CDR3 consists of 15 residues. CDR3 in DNA: TGTGCCAGCACCATGGGACTAGCGGGATGGAATGAGCAGTTCTTC. Its protein is CASTMGLAGWNEQFF.

This clonotype was counted ten times or more. The chain joins TRBV28 to TRBJ1-6, with 7 bases lining up with TRBD1. J was trimmed by 4 bases and V by 5 bases; bases with no gene match: 8. Germline CDR1 reads MDHEN; CDR2 reads SYDVKM. The CDR3 is 16 residues long. The CDR3 nucleotides are TGTGCCAGCAGTCCACAAGACAGGGAATATAATTCACCCCTCCACTTT. Its translation: CASSPQDREYNSPLHF. Variable domain in full (rest from reference TRBV28 and TRBJ1-6): DVKVTQSSRYLVKRTGEKVFLECVQDMDHENMFWYRQDPGLGLRLIYFSYDVKMKEKGDIPEGYSVSREKKERFSLILESASTNQTSMYLCASSPQDREYNSPLHFGNGTRLTVT.

As regards this clonotype: A read error is possible here, since a much larger clone lies one base away. The gene calls are TRBV3-1 and TRBJ2-7; tentatively, D is TRBD2 (7 bases). Germline values: CDR1 LGHDT, CDR2 YNNKEL (reference sequence). The CDR3 runs to 13 residues. CDR3: CASRRGGGHEQCF. CDR3 in DNA: TGTGCCAGCAGACGGGGCGGGGGCCACGAGCAGTGCTTC.

This clonotype was found many times. The rearrangement links TRBV10-3 to TRBJ2-7; TRBD1 matches 11 bases. This CDR3 comprises 15 residues. Germline V CDR1 and CDR2: ENHRY, SYGVKD. J lost 2 bases, V lost 6 bases, and 6 bases had no gene match. CDR3 DNA: TGTGCCATCAGCGCCGGGACAGGGGGGACCTACGAGCAGTACTTC. Translated: CAISAGTGGTYEQYF.

At least ten counts were recorded for this clonotype. The V and J genes are TRBV5-1 and TRBJ2-2; D gene unclear. The CDR3 is 16 residues long. Trimming cost V 4 bases and J 0 bases, with 13 bases left between them. Germline V gene data show CDR1 as SGHRS and CDR2 as YFSETQ. The CDR3 DNA follows: TGCGCCAGCAGCGGCCAATATTCCGCGAACACCGGGGAGCTGTTTTTT. Its translation is CASSGQYSANTGELFF.

This clonotype has ten or more counts. The chain carries TRBV5-1 and TRBJ2-3; 7 positions match TRBD2. V lost 4 bases, J lost 2 bases, and 1 base stayed unmatched. Germline CDR1 SGHRS, CDR2 YFSETQ. CDR3 length equals 13 residues. The DNA of the CDR3 is TGCGCCAGCAGCCGGGACTACACAGATACGCAGTATTTT. Translating gives CASSRDYTDTQYF.

The V and J genes are TRBV30 and TRBJ2-3; 9 bases match TRBD2. Per the germline V gene, CDR1 is GTSNPN and CDR2 is SVGIG (reference sequence). Losses at the gene ends were 3 bases for V and 4 bases for J; bases not matched to a gene: 5. The CDR3 has 14 residues. The CDR3 protein is CAWRVASGADTQYF. The CDR3 DNA is TGTGCCTGGAGAGTAGCTAGCGGGGCAGATACGCAGTATTTT.

This clonotype was seen repeatedly, ten times or more. The chain is built from TRBV5-8 and TRBJ2-1; 14 nucleotides align to TRBD2. J was trimmed by 1 base and V by 3 bases; bases with no gene match: 6. This CDR3 has 18 residues. Per germline, CDR1 SGHTS and CDR2 YDEGEE. In DNA form, the CDR3 reads TGTGCCAGCAGCTACGGGACTAGCGGGAGTCGGTCCTACAATGAGCAGTTCTTC. Residues: CASSYGTSGSRSYNEQFF.

The chain recombines TRBV9 with TRBJ2-7, with TRBD1 matching 7 bases. V trimming: 2 bases; J trimming: 1 base; junction bases outside the gene matches: 3. Germline-derived CDR1 and CDR2 are SGDLS and YYNGEE. This CDR3 comprises 14 residues. CDR3 sequence reads: CASSVRDSSYEQYF. The DNA of the CDR3 is TGTGCCAGCAGCGTCCGGGACAGTTCCTACGAGCAGTACTTC.

This sequence joins TRBV6-2 or TRBV6-3 and TRBJ2-2; a possible D gene is TRBD1 (6 bases). This CDR3 has 16 amino acids. Germline values: CDR1 MNHEY, CDR2 SVGEGT. Trimming stripped 0 bases from V and 2 bases from J, with 10 bases between. The CDR3 spells CASSYSTGINTGELFF. Here the CDR3 DNA reads TGTGCCAGCAGTTACTCGACAGGAATAAACACCGGGGAGCTGTTTTTT.

This clonotype was recorded many times. The V gene is TRBV19, the J gene TRBJ1-5; no definite D call. The CDR3 extends over 12 amino acids. Trimming shortened V by 5 bases and J by 1 base, and 3 bases separated the two germline ends. Per germline, CDR1 LNHDA and CDR2 SQIVND (reference sequence). Here the CDR3 reads CASSYSNQPQHF. The CDR3 nucleotides read TGTGCCAGTAGTTACAGCAATCAGCCCCAGCATTTT.

This clonotype was detected many times. The chain combines TRBV4-1 with TRBJ2-1; D gene unclear. The CDR3 loop spans 14 amino acids. Per the germline V gene, CDR1 is MGHRA and CDR2 is YSYEKL. Trimming removed 1 base at V and 9 bases at J, with 13 bases between. Here the CDR3 reads CASSQVNPASEQFF. The DNA for the CDR3 is TGCGCCAGCAGCCAAGTAAATCCCGCCAGTGAGCAGTTCTTC.

This clonotype appeared a few times. The chain is built from TRBV6-6 and TRBJ2-2; TRBD2 might be the D (6 bases). This CDR3 contains 15 residues. Germline V gene sequence: CDR1 MNHNY, CDR2 SVGAGI (reference sequence). Trimming pared 6 bases from V and 0 bases from J, leaving 11 bases between. In nucleotides, the CDR3 is TGTGCCAGCAGCTACGGGACTCCGAACACCGGGGAGCTGTTTTTT. This encodes CASSYGTPNTGELFF.

This clonotype was counted at least ten times. The gene calls are TRBV18 and TRBJ2-7; D not certain. The CDR3 sequence is 14 residues long. Germline values: CDR1 KGHSH, CDR2 LQKENI. The ends were cut back, 0 bases at V and 3 bases at J, with 9 bases in the middle. Here the CDR3 reads CASSPPAQIYEQYF. As DNA, the CDR3 is TGTGCCAGCTCACCACCGGCTCAGATCTACGAGCAGTACTTC. Combining the CDR3 with reference TRBV18 and TRBJ2-7 gives the whole variable domain NAGVMQNPRHLVRRRGQEARLRCSPMKGHSHVYWYRQLPEEGLKFMVYLQKENIIDESGMPKERFSAEFPKEGPSILRIQQVVRGDSAAYFCASSPPAQIYEQYFGPGTRLTVT.

This clonotype appeared a single time. A much larger clone differs from this one at a single base, so this may be a read error. V usage is TRBV6-1 and J usage is TRBJ1-3, with 7 bases matching TRBD1. CDR1 MNHNS and CDR2 SASEGT come from the germline V gene. This CDR3 has 15 amino acids. The CDR3 DNA is TGTGCCAGCAGTGGGGCAGGGGGTGGGTTGGACACCGTATATTTT. Translating gives CASSGAGGGLDTVYF.

This clonotype showed up many times. The rearrangement uses TRBV29-1 and TRBJ2-5; 10 bases are a match to TRBD1. The CDR3 runs 13 residues. V was pared by 5 bases and J by 5 bases, with 5 bases of the junction left unmatched. Germline values: CDR1 SQVTM, CDR2 ANQGSEA. Here the CDR3 DNA reads TGCAGCGTTCCGACAGGGGGCTCTGAGACCCAGTACTTC. Amino acids: CSVPTGGSETQYF.

J is TRBJ1-2 and V is TRBV6-2 or TRBV6-3; D call uncertain. Germline CDR1 is MNHEY and CDR2 is SVGEGT. V lost 6 bases, J lost 3 bases, and 14 bases lay in between. The CDR3 runs to 14 residues. Here the CDR3 DNA reads TGTGCCAGCAGAGAAACAACCGCCCACTATGGCTACACCTTC. Translation: CASRETTAHYGYTF.

The genes are TRBV7-7 and TRBJ1-2, with no clear D. Germline CDR1 and CDR2: SSHAT and FNYEAQ (reference sequence). The length of the CDR3 is 15 residues. V shed 4 bases and J shed 2 bases, with 14 bases lying between them. This CDR3 reads CASSSGQDRNYGYTF. CDR3 bases: TGTGCCAGCAGCTCAGGCCAGGACCGCAACTATGGCTACACCTTC.

In this sample, this clonotype turned up many times. V usage is TRBV11-3 and J usage is TRBJ2-1; no clear D gene. The CDR3 extends over 13 amino acids. The germline CDR1 and CDR2 sequences are SGHNT and YENEEA. V shed 1 base and J shed 8 bases, with 9 bases lying between them. This CDR3 is CASSLGPDYEQFF. In DNA, the CDR3 is TGTGCCAGCAGCTTAGGACCCGACTATGAGCAGTTCTTC. The full variable domain, rest sourced from reference TRBV11-3 and TRBJ2-1, is EAGVVQSPRYKIIEKKQPVAFWCNPISGHNTLYWYLQNLGQGPELLIRYENEEAVDDSQLPKDRFSAERLKGVDSTLKIQPAELGDSAVYLCASSLGPDYEQFFGPGTRLTVL.

There are many counts of this clonotype. The rearrangement uses TRBV24-1 and TRBJ2-1; 13 nucleotides align to TRBD2. This CDR3 comprises 16 residues. The V segment lost 4 bases and the J segment 11 bases; nucleotides outside the gene matches: 10. Germline values: CDR1 KGHDR, CDR2 SFDVKD. The CDR3: CATSDRLAGGIDQQFF. CDR3 DNA: TGTGCCACCAGTGACCGACTAGCGGGAGGAATAGATCAGCAGTTCTTC.